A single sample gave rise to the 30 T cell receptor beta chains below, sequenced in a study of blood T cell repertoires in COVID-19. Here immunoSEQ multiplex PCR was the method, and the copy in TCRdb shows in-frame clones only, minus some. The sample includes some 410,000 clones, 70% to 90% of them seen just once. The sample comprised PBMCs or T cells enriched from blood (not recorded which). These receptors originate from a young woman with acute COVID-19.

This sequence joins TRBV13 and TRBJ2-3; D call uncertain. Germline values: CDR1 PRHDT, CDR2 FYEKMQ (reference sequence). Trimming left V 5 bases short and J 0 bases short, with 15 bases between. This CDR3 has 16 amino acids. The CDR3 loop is CASSHFDTSSTDTQYF. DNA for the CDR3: TGTGCCAGCAGCCACTTCGACACTTCTAGCACAGATACGCAGTATTTT.

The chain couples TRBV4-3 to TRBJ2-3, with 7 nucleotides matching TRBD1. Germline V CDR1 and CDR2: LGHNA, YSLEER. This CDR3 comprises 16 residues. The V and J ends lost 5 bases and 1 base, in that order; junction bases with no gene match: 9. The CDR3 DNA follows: TGCGCCAGCAGCGAGCGACAGGGTAGCCGCACAGATACGCAGTATTTT. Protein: CASSERQGSRTDTQYF.

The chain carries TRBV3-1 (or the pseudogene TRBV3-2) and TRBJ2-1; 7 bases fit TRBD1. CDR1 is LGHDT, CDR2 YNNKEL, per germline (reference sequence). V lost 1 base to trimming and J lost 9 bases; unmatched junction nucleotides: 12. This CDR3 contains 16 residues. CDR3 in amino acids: CASSQGPGQAISEQFF. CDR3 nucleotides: TGTGCCAGCAGCCAAGGCCCAGGACAGGCGATCAGTGAGCAGTTCTTC.

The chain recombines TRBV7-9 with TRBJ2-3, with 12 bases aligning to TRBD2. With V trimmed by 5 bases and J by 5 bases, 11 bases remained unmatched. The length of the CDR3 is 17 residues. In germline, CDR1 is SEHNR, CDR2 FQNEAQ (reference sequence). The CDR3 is CASSTSPSGGAVDTQYF. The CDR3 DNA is TGTGCCAGCAGCACAAGCCCTAGCGGGGGGGCCGTAGATACGCAGTATTTT.

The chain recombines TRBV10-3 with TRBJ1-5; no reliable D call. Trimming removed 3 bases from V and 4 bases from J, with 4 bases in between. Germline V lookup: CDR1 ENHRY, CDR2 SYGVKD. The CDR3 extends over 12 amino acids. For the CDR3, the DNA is TGTGCCATCAGTGACCCGAATCAGCCCCAGCATTTT. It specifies CAISDPNQPQHF.

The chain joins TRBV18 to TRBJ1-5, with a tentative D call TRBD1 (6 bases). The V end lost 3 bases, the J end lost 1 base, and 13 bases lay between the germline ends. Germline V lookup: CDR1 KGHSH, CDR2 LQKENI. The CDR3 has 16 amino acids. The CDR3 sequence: CASSPDRTGSNQPQHF. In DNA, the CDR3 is TGTGCCAGCTCACCTGATCGAACAGGGAGCAATCAGCCCCAGCATTTT.

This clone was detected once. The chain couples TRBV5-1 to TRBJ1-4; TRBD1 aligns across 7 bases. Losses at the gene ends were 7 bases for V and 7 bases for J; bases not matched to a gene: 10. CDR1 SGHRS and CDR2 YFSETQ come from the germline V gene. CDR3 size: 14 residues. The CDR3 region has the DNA TGCGCCAGCGGAGAAGGGGGCGGCAGTGAAAAACTGTTTTTT. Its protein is CASGEGGGSEKLFF.

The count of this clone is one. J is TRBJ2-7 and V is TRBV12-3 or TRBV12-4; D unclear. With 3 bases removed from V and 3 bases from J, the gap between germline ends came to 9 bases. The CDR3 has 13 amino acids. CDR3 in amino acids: CASSFRRGYEQYF. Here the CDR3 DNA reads TGTGCCAGCAGTTTCCGTCGAGGCTACGAGCAGTACTTC.

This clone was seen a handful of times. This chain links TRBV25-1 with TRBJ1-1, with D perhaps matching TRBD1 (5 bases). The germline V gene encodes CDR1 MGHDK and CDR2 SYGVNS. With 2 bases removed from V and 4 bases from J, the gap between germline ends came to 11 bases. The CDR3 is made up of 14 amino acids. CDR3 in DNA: TGTGCCAGCAGTGAAGCAGGGTCAGCCACTGAAGCTTTCTTT. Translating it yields CASSEAGSATEAFF.

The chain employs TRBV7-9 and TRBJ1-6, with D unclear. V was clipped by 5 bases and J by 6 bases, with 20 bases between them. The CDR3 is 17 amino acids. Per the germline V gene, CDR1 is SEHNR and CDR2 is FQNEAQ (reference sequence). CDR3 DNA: TGTGCCAGCAGCCCGAGCCCAGCGGTGAGGGTTAATTCACCCCTCCACTTT. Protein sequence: CASSPSPAVRVNSPLHF.

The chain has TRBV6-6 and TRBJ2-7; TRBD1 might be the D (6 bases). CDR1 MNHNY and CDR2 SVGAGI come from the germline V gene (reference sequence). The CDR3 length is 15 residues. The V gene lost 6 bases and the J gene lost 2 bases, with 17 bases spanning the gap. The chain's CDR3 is CASRPPGTTTYEQYF. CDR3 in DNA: TGTGCCAGCAGACCCCCGGGGACAACAACCTACGAGCAGTACTTC.

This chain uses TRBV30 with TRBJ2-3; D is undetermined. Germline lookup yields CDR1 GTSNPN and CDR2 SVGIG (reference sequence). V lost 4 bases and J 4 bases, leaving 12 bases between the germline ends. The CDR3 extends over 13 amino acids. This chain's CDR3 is CAWNPTMPDTQYF. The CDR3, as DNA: TGTGCCTGGAATCCGACAATGCCAGATACGCAGTATTTT.

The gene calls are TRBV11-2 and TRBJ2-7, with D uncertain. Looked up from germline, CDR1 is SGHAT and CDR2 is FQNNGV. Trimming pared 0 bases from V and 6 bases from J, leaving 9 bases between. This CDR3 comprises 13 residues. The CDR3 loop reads CASSLDVPFEQYF. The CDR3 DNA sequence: TGTGCCAGCAGCTTAGATGTTCCCTTCGAGCAGTACTTC.

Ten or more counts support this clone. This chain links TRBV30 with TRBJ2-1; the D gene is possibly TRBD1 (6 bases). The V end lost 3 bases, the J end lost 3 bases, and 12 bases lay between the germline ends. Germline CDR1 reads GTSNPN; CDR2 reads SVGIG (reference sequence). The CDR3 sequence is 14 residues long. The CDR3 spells CAWSAGDLYNEQFF. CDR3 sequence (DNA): TGTGCCTGGAGCGCAGGGGATCTCTACAATGAGCAGTTCTTC.

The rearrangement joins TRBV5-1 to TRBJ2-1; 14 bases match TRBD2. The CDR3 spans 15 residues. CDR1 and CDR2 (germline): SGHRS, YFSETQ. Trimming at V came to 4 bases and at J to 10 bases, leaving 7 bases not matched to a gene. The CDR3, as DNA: TGCGCCAGCAGCCCGCCGGGACTAGCGGGGGACGAGCAGTTCTTC. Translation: CASSPPGLAGDEQFF.

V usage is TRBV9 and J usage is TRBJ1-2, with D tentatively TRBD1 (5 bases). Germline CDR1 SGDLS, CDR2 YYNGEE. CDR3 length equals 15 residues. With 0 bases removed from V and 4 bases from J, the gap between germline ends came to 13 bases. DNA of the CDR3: TGTGCCAGCAGCGTAGCGGAAGGGGATGCCTATGGCTACACCTTC. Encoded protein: CASSVAEGDAYGYTF.

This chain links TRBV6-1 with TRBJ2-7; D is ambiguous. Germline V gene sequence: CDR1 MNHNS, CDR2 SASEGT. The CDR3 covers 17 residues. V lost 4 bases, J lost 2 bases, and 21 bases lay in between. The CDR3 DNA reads TGTGCCAGCAGTGCTTTGGTCAGCCTAGGCCTCACCTACGAGCAGTACTTC. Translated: CASSALVSLGLTYEQYF.

The DNA of the CDR3 is TGTGCCAGCAGTTTGGCGGGTGAAAAACTGTTTTTT. It yields the protein CASSLAGEKLFF. The chain has TRBV12-3 or TRBV12-4 and TRBJ1-4; D is unresolved. The V gene lost 3 bases and the J gene lost 7 bases, with 6 bases spanning the gap. The CDR3 loop spans 12 amino acids.

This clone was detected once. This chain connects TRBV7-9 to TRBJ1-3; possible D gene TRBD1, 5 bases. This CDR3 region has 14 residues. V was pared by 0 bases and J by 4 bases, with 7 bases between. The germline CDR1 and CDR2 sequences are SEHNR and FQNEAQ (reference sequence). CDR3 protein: CASSLANRGNTIYF. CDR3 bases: TGTGCCAGCAGCTTAGCGAACAGGGGAAACACCATATATTTT.

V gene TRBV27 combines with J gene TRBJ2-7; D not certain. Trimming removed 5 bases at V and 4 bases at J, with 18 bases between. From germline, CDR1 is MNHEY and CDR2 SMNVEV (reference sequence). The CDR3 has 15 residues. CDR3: CASSPSARQPYEQYF. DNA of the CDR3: TGTGCCAGCAGTCCGTCGGCCAGACAACCTTACGAGCAGTACTTC.

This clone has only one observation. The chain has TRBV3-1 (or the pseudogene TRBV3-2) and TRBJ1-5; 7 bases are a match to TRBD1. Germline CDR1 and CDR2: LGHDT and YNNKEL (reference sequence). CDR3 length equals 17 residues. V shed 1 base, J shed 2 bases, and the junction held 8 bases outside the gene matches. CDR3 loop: CASSQGGRGYGNQPQHF. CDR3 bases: TGTGCCAGCAGCCAAGGGGGCAGGGGGTACGGCAATCAGCCCCAGCATTTT.

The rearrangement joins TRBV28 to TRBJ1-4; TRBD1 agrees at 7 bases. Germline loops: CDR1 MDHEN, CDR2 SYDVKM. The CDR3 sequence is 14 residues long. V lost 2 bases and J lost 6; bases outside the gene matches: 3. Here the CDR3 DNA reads TGTGCCAGCAGTTTAGGACAGGTTTATGAAAAACTGTTTTTT. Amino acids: CASSLGQVYEKLFF. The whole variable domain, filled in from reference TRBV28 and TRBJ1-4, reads DVKVTQSSRYLVKRTGEKVFLECVQDMDHENMFWYRQDPGLGLRLIYFSYDVKMKEKGDIPEGYSVSREKKERFSLILESASTNQTSMYLCASSLGQVYEKLFFGSGTQLSVL.

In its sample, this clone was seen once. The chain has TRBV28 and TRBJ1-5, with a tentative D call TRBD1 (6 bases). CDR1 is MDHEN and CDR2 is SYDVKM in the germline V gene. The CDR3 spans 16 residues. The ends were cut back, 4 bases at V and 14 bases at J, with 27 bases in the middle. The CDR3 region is CASSSISTYAQGNEHF. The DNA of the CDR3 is TGTGCCAGCAGTTCGATATCCACCTACGCACAGGGAAATGAGCATTTT.

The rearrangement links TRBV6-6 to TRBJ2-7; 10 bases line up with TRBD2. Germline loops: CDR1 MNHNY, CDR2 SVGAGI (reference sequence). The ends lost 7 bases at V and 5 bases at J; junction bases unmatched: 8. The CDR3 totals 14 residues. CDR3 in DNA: TGTGCCAGCACTCAGCGGGGGGGCCCCCACGAGCAGTACTTC. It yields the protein CASTQRGGPHEQYF.

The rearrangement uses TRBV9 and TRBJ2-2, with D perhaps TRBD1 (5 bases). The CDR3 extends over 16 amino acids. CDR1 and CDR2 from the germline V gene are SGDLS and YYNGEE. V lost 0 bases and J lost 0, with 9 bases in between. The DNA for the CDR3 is TGTGCCAGCAGCGTAGCGAGCAGGGCGAACACCGGGGAGCTGTTTTTT. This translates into CASSVASRANTGELFF.

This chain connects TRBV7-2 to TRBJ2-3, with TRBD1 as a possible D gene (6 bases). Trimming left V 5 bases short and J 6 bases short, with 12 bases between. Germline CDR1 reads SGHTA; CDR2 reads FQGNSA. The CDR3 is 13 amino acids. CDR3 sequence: CASSTGTFDTQYF. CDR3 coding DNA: TGTGCCAGCAGCACCGGGACATTTGATACGCAGTATTTT.

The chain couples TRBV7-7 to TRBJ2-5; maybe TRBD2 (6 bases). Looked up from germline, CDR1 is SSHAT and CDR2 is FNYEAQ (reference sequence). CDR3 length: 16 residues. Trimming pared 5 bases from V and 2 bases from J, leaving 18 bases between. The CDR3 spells CASSPLTSGLQETQYF. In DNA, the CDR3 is TGTGCCAGCAGCCCCTTGACTAGTGGATTGCAAGAGACCCAGTACTTC.

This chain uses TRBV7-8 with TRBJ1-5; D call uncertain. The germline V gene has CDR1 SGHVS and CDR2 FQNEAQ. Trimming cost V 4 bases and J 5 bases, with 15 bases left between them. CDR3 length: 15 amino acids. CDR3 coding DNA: TGTGCCAGCAGCTCCACAACCCAAGTGCATCAGCCCCAGCATTTT. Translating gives CASSSTTQVHQPQHF.

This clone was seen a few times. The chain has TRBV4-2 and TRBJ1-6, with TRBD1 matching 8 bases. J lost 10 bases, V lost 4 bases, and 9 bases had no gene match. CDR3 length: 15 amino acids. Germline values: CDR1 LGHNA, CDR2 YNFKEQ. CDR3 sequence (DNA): TGTGCCAGCAGCCGAACGACAGGGGAGGGATCACCCCTCCACTTT. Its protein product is CASSRTTGEGSPLHF.

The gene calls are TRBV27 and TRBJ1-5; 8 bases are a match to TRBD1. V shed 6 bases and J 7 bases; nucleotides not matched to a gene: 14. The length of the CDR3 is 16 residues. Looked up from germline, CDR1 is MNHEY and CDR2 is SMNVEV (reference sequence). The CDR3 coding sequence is TGTGCCAGCAGACCTCAATCGGGGACAGGTGGGCAGCCCCAGCATTTT. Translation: CASRPQSGTGGQPQHF.